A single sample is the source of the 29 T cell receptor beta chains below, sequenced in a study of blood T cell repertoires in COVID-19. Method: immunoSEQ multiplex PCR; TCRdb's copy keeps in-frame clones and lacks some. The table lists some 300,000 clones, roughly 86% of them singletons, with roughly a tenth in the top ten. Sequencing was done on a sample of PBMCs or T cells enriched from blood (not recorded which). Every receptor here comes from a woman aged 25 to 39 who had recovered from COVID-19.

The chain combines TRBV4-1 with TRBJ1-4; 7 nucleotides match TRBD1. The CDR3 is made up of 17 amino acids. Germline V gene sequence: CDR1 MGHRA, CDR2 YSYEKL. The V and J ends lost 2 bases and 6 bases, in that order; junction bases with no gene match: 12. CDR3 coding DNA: TGCGCCAGCAGCCAAACCGGAACAGGGGCCACCTATGAAAAACTGTTTTTT. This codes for CASSQTGTGATYEKLFF.

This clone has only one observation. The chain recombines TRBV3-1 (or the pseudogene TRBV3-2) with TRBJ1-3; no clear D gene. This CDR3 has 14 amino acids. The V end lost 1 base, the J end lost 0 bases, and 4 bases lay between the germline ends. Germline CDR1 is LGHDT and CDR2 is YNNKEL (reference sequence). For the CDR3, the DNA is TGTGCCAGCAGCCAAGGAGGCTCTGGAAACACCATATATTTT. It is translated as CASSQGGSGNTIYF.

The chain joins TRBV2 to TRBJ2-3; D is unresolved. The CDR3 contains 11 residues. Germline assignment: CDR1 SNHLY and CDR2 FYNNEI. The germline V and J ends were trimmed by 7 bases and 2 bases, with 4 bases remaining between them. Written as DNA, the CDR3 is TGTGCCAGCACCTACACAGATACGCAGTATTTT. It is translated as CASTYTDTQYF.

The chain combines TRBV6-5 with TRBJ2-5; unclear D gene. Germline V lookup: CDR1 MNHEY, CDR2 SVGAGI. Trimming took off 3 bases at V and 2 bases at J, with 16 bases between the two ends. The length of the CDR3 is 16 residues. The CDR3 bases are TGTGCCAGCAGTTATTCCCCCCAGACACAACAAGAGACCCAGTACTTC. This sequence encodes CASSYSPQTQQETQYF.

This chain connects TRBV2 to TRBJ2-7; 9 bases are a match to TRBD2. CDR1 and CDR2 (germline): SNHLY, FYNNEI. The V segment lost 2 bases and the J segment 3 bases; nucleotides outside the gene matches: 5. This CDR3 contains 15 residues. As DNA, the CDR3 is TGTGCCAGCAGTGAATATAGCGGGAGTTTCTACGAGCAGTACTTC. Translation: CASSEYSGSFYEQYF.

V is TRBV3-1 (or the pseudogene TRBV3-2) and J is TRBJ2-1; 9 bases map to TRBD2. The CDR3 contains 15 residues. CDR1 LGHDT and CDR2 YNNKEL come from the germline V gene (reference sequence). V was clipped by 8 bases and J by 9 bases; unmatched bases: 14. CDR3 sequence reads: CASVRTAGGSGEQFF. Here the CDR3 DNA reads TGTGCCAGCGTTCGCACAGCGGGAGGATCGGGTGAGCAGTTCTTC.

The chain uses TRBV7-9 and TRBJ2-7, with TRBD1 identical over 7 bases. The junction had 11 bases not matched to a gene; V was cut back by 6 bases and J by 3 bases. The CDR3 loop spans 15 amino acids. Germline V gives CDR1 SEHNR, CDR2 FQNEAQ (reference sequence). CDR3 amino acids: CASRPTGATYYEQYF. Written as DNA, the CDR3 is TGTGCCAGCAGACCAACAGGGGCCACTTACTACGAGCAGTACTTC.

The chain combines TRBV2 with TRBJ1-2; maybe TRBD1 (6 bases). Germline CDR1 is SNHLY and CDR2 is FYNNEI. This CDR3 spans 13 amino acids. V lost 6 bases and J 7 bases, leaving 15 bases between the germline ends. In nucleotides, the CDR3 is TGTGCCAGCAGAGGGGACACTGCCGGTGGCTACACCTTC. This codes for CASRGDTAGGYTF.

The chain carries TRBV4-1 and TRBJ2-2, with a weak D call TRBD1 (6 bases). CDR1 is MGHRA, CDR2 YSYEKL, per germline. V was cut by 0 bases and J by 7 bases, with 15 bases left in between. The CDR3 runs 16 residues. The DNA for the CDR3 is TGCGCCAGCAGCCAAGATGTTTTTAGGGGGAGCGGGGAGCTGTTTTTT. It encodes CASSQDVFRGSGELFF.

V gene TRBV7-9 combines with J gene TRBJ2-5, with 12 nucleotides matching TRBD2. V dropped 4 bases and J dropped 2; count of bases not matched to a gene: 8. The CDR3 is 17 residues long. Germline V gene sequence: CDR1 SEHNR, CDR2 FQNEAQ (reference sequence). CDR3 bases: TGTGCCAGCAGCTCGGGACTAGCGGGCCCCCTTCAAGAGACCCAGTACTTC. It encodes CASSSGLAGPLQETQYF. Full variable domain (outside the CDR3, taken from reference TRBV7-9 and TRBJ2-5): DTGVSQNPRHKITKRGQNVTFRCDPISEHNRLYWYRQTLGQGPEFLTYFQNEAQLEKSRLLSDRFSAERPKGSFSTLEIQRTEQGDSAMYLCASSSGLAGPLQETQYFGPGTRLLVL.

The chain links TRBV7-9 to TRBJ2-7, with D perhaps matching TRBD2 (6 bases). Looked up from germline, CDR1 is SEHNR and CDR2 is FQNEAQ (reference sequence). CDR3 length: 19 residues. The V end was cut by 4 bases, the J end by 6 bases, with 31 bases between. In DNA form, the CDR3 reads TGTGCCAGCAGCTGGGGGAGACTAGAAAATGTGGGGTCTGGAGGCGAGCAGTACTTC. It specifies CASSWGRLENVGSGGEQYF.

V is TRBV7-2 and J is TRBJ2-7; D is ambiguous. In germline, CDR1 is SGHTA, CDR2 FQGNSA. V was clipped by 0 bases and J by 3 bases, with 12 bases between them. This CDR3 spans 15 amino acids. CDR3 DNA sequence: TGTGCCAGCAGCTTAGCTTCTGCGGTCGACTACGAGCAGTACTTC. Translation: CASSLASAVDYEQYF.

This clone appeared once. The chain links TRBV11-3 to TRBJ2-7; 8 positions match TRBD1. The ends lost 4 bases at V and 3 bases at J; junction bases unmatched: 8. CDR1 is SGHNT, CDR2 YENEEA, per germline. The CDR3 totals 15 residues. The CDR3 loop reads CASSYGPGGGYEQYF. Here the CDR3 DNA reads TGTGCCAGCAGCTACGGTCCAGGGGGCGGCTACGAGCAGTACTTC.

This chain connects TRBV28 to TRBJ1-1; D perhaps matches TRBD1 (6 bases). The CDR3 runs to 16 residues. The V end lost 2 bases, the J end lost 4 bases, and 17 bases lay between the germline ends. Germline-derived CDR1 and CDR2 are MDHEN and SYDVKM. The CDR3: CASSLRGLVGATEAFF. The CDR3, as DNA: TGTGCCAGCAGTTTAAGGGGCCTAGTGGGGGCCACTGAAGCTTTCTTT. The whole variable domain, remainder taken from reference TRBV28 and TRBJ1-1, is DVKVTQSSRYLVKRTGEKVFLECVQDMDHENMFWYRQDPGLGLRLIYFSYDVKMKEKGDIPEGYSVSREKKERFSLILESASTNQTSMYLCASSLRGLVGATEAFFGQGTRLTVV.

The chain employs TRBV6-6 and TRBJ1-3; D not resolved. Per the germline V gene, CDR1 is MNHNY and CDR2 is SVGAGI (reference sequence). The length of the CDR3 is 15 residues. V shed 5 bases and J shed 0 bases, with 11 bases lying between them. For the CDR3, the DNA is TGTGCCAGCAGTGAGCGCGTGGACTCTGGAAACACCATATATTTT. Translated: CASSERVDSGNTIYF.

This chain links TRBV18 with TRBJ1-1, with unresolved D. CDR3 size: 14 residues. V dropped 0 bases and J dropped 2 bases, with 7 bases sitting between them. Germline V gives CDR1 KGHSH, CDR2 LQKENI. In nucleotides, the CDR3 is TGTGCCAGCTCACCACCGGCTCCTAACACTGAAGCTTTCTTT. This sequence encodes CASSPPAPNTEAFF.

This chain's CDR3 is CASRVQGEWDEQFF. The CDR3 coding sequence is TGTGCCAGCAGGGTACAGGGGGAATGGGATGAGCAGTTCTTC. V gene TRBV2 combines with J gene TRBJ2-1; 8 bases agree with TRBD1. V gave up 6 bases and J gave up 8 bases; unmatched junction bases: 9. The germline CDR1 and CDR2 sequences are SNHLY and FYNNEI. The CDR3 covers 14 residues.

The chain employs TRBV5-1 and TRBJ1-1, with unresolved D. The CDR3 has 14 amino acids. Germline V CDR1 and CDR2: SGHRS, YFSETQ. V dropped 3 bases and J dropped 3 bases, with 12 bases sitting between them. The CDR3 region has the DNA TGCGCCAGCAGCTCGTCGAGATTCGACACTGAAGCTTTCTTT. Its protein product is CASSSSRFDTEAFF.

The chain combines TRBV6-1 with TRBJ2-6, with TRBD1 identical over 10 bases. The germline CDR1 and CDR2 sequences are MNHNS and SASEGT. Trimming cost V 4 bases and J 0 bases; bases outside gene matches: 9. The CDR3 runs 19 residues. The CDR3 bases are TGTGCCAGCAGTGTCCACCGGGACAGGGGCCTCTCTGGGGCCAACGTCCTGACTTTC. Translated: CASSVHRDRGLSGANVLTF.

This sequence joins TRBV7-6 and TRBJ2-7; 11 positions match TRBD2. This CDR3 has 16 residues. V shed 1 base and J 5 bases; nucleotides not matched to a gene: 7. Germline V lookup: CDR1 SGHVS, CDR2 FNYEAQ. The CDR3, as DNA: TGTGCCAGCAGCTTAGGACTAGCGGGGTTTTCCAACGAGCAGTACTTC. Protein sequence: CASSLGLAGFSNEQYF.

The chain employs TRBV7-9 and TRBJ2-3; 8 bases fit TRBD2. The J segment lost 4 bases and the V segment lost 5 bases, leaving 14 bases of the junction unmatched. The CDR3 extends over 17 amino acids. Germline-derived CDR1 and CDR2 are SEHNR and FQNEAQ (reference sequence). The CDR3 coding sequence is TGTGCCAGCAGCAAAACCCTTTCAGGACTAGCCCCAGATACGCAGTATTTT. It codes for CASSKTLSGLAPDTQYF.

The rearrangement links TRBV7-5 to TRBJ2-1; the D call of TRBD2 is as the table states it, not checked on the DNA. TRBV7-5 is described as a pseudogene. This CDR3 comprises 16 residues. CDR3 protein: CARSTKREVSYNEQFF. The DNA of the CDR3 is TGTGCCAGAAGCACTAAGCGGGAGGTTTCGTACAATGAGCAGTTCTTC.

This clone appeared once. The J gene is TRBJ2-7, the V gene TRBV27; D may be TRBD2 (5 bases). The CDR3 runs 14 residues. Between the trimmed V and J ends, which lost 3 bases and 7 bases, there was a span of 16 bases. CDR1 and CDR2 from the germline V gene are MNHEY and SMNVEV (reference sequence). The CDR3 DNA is TGTGCCAGCAGTTTTTTCTATAGAACGGGGGAGCAGTACTTC. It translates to CASSFFYRTGEQYF.

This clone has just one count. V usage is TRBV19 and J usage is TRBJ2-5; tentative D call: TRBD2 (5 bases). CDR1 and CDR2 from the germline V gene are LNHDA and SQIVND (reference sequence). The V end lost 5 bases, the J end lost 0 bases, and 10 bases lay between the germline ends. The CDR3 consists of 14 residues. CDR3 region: CASSSPGDQETQYF. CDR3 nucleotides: TGTGCCAGTAGTTCCCCCGGGGACCAAGAGACCCAGTACTTC.

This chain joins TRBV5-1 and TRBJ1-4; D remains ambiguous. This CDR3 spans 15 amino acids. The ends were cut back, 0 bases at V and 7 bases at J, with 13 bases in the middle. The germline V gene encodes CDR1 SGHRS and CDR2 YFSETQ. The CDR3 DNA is TGCGCCAGCAGCTTGGGGCAAAGGAGCGGTGAAAAACTGTTTTTT. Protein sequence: CASSLGQRSGEKLFF.

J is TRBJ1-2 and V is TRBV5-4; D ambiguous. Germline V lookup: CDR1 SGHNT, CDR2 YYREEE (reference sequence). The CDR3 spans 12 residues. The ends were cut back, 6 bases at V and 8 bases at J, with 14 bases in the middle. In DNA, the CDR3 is TGTGCCAGCACCTTCTTAATTTCGGGCTACACCTTC. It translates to CASTFLISGYTF.

The DNA for the CDR3 is TGTGCCAGCTCACCCGAAGCGGGAGCCGGAAATGAGCAGTTCTTC. This translates into CASSPEAGAGNEQFF. The rearrangement links TRBV18 to TRBJ2-1, with TRBD2 matching over 8 bases. Trimming at V came to 3 bases and at J to 7 bases, leaving 8 bases not matched to a gene. This CDR3 has 15 residues. Germline V gives CDR1 KGHSH, CDR2 LQKENI.

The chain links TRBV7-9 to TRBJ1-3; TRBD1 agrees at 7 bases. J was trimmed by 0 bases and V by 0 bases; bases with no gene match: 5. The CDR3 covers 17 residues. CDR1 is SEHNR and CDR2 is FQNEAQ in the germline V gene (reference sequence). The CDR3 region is CASSLARQGHSGNTIYF. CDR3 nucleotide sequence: TGTGCCAGCAGCTTAGCAAGACAGGGTCACTCTGGAAACACCATATATTTT. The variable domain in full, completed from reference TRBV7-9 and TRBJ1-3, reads DTGVSQNPRHKITKRGQNVTFRCDPISEHNRLYWYRQTLGQGPEFLTYFQNEAQLEKSRLLSDRFSAERPKGSFSTLEIQRTEQGDSAMYLCASSLARQGHSGNTIYFGEGSWLTVV.

CDR3 DNA sequence: TGTGCCAGCAGCTTAGTCGCGGGGGGAAATCAGCCCCAGCATTTT. It specifies CASSLVAGGNQPQHF. The chain has TRBV7-6 and TRBJ1-5, with D tentatively TRBD1 (5 bases). Trimming pared 1 base from V and 4 bases from J, leaving 11 bases between. Germline assignment: CDR1 SGHVS and CDR2 FNYEAQ. There are 15 residues in the CDR3.